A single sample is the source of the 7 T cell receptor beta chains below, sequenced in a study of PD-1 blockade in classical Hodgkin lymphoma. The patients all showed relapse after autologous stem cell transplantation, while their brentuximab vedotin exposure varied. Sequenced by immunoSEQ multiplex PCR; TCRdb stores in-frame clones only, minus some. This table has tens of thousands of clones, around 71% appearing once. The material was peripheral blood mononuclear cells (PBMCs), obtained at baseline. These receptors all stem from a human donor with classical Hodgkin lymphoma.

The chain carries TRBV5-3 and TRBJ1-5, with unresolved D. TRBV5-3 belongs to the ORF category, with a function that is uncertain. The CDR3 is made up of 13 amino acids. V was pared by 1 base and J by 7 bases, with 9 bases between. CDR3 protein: CARSLLKSQPQHF. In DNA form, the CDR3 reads TGTGCCAGAAGCTTGTTAAAGTCACAGCCCCAGCATTTT.

In nucleotides, the CDR3 is TGTGCCAGCAGCCCGGATGGAGTGGCGGGGACAGAGACCCAGTACTTC. This codes for CASSPDGVAGTETQYF. This chain uses TRBV5-5 with TRBJ2-5; D is possibly TRBD2 (6 bases). Deletions cut 4 bases from V and 4 bases from J, with 20 bases between. This CDR3 comprises 16 residues. Germline loops: CDR1 SGHKS, CDR2 YYEKEE (reference sequence).

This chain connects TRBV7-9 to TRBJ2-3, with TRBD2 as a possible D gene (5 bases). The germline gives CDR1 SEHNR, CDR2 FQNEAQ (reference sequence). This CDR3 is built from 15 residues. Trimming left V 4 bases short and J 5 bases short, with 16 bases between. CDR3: CASSYLPGVGDTQYF. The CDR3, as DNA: TGTGCCAGCAGCTACCTTCCCGGGGTCGGAGATACGCAGTATTTT. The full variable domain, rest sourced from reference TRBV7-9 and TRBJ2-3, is DTGVSQNPRHKITKRGQNVTFRCDPISEHNRLYWYRQTLGQGPEFLTYFQNEAQLEKSRLLSDRFSAERPKGSFSTLEIQRTEQGDSAMYLCASSYLPGVGDTQYFGPGTRLTVL.

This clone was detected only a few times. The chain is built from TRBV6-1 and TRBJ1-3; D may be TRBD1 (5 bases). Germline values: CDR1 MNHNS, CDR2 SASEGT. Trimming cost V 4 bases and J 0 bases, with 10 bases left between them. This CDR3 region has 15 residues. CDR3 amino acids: CASSGDFTSGNTIYF. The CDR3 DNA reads TGTGCCAGCAGTGGGGACTTTACCTCTGGAAACACCATATATTTT.

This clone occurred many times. The CDR3 reads CSVDLGQGPRELFF. The CDR3 coding sequence is TGCAGCGTTGATTTGGGACAGGGGCCTCGGGAGCTGTTTTTT. The V call is TRBV29-1, the J call TRBJ2-2; 10 bases are a match to TRBD1. The germline gives CDR1 SQVTM, CDR2 ANQGSEA. CDR3 length: 14 amino acids. J lost 9 bases, V lost 3 bases, and 7 bases had no gene match.

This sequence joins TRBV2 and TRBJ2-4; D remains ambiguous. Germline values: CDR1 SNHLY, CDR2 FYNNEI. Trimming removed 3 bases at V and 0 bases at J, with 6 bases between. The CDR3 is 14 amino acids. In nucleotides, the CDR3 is TGTGCCAGCAGTGAGAGTAAAGCCAAAAACATTCAGTACTTC. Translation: CASSESKAKNIQYF. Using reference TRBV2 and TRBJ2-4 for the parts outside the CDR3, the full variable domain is EPEVTQTPSHQVTQMGQEVILRCVPISNHLYFYWYRQILGQKVEFLVSFYNNEISEKSEIFDDQFSVERPDGSNFTLKIRSTKLEDSAMYFCASSESKAKNIQYFGAGTRLSVL.

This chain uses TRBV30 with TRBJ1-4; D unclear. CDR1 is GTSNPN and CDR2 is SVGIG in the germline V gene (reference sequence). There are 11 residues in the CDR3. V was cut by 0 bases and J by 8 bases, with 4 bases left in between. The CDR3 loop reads CAWSVGEKLFF. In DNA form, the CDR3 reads TGTGCCTGGAGTGTCGGGGAAAAACTGTTTTTT.